The clone carrying this TCR beta chain was counted only a few times. Its antigen remains unknown. This record belongs to a study of CD8 T cells in ankylosing spondylitis. Germline V gene data show CDR1 as KGHDR and CDR2 as SFDVKD. This CDR3 spans 19 amino acids. V gave up 4 bases and J gave up 1 base; unmatched junction bases: 8. Findings of the study overall: Eight highly homologous variants made up a TCR beta motif, and this motif appeared characteristic of ankylosing spondylitis blood. Some motif variants had been reported before (in reactive arthritis synovial fluid and blood). Significant enrichment of disease-linked clones was reported in matched ankylosing spondylitis synovial fluid.

Each TCR beta library was made by quantitative 5'-RACE that incorporated molecular barcodes. TCRdb processed the 5' RACE reads anew with MiXCR; each CDR3 protein has one entry. The sample consists of approximately 200,000 distinct CDR3 sequences, 9.5% to 15% of them appearing once. The rearrangement joins TRBV24-1 to TRBJ2-1; 14 nucleotides match TRBD2. The clonotype was recovered from a male donor with ankylosing spondylitis or in good health (not recorded which). Sequenced: blood, either unsorted or a sorted T cell fraction (not recorded which). The CDR3 DNA reads as TGTGCCACCAGTGACTCCGGGACTAGCGGGGGACTTTCCTACAATGAGCAGTTCTTC. Protein sequence: CATSDSGTSGGLSYNEQFF.